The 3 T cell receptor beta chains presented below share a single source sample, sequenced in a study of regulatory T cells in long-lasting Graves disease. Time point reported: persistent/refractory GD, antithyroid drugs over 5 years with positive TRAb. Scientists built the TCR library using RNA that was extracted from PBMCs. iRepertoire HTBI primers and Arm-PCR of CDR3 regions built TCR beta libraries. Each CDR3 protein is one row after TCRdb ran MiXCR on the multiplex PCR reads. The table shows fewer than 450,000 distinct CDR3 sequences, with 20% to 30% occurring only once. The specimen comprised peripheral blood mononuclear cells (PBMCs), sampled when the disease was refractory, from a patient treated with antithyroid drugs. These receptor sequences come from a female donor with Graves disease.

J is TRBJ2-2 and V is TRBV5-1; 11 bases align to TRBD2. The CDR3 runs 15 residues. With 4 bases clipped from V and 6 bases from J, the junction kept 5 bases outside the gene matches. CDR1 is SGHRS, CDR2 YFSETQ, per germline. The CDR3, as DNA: TGCGCCAGCAGCCAGGGGACTAGCGGTGCCGGGGAGCTGTTTTTT. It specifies CASSQGTSGAGELFF.

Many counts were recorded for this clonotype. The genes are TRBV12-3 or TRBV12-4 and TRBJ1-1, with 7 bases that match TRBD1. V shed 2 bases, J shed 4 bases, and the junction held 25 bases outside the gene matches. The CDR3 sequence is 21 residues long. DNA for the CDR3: TGTGCCAGCAGTTTACGTTTCAGGGGGGTTCTAGGGAAAATCGAAGGCACTGAAGCTTTCTTT. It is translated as CASSLRFRGVLGKIEGTEAFF.

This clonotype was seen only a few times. CDR3 coding DNA: TGTGCCAGCAGAAGAACCACAGTGATTAATGAAAAACTGTTTTTT. It yields the protein CASRRTTVINEKLFF. J is TRBJ1-4 and V is TRBV6-1; the D is unclear. Germline CDR1 MNHNS, CDR2 SASEGT. There are 15 residues in the CDR3. V was trimmed by 6 bases and J by 4 bases, leaving 15 bases between them.